A selection of T cell receptor beta chains follows, all from one sample in a study of naive and memory T cell subsets. Each CDR3 protein gets one entry after TCRdb re-called the UMI-ligation and nested PCR reads with MiXCR. The table has over 25,000 distinct CDR3 sequences, roughly a tenth seen once. Sequenced: effector memory CD4+ T cells from blood. The source is a human donor in good health. Both conserved end residues are part of each CDR3. The order of the fields is D gene, J gene, clone size, V gene, CDR3 protein, CDR3 DNA. The D gene is left open where the match is weak. Rows give clone size only sometimes, using once, few, many, or a class for an expanded clone.

d_gene: TRBD2
j_gene: TRBJ2-7
abundance: few
v_gene: TRBV7-2
CDR3aa: CASSKGLAAYSYEQYF
CDR3nt: TGTGCCAGCAGCAAGGGACTAGCGGCGTACTCCTACGAGCAGTACTTC

d_gene: NA
j_gene: TRBJ1-4
abundance: few
v_gene: TRBV4-2
CDR3aa: CASSQGGGATNEKLFF
CDR3nt: TGTGCCAGCAGCCAAGGGGGCGGCGCAACTAATGAAAAACTGTTTTTT

d_gene: NA
j_gene: TRBJ1-5
abundance: NA
v_gene: TRBV20-1
CDR3aa: CSARDPQGNGNQPQHF
CDR3nt: TGCAGTGCTAGAGACCCCCAGGGGAATGGCAATCAGCCCCAGCATTTT

d_gene: TRBD2
j_gene: TRBJ2-3
abundance: few
v_gene: TRBV10-3
CDR3aa: CATASGGPPPDTQYF
CDR3nt: TGTGCCACCGCGAGCGGGGGGCCTCCCCCAGATACGCAGTATTTT

d_gene: NA
j_gene: TRBJ1-3
abundance: few
v_gene: TRBV3-1
CDR3aa: CASSQVRSSGNTIYF
CDR3nt: TGTGCCAGCAGCCAAGTAAGGAGCTCTGGAAACACCATATATTTT

d_gene: NA
j_gene: TRBJ2-5
abundance: many
v_gene: TRBV10-3
CDR3aa: CAIMSPDSKQETQYF
CDR3nt: TGTGCCATCATGTCCCCGGACTCAAAGCAGGAGACCCAGTACTTC

d_gene: TRBD2
j_gene: TRBJ2-7
abundance: few
v_gene: TRBV29-1
CDR3aa: CSVGTSGNEQYF
CDR3nt: TGCAGCGTGGGGACTAGCGGGAACGAGCAGTACTTC

d_gene: NA
j_gene: TRBJ1-5
abundance: medium-sized
v_gene: TRBV29-1
CDR3aa: CSVQPGPGQPQHF
CDR3nt: TGCAGCGTCCAGCCAGGGCCGGGTCAGCCCCAGCATTTT

d_gene: NA
j_gene: TRBJ1-4
abundance: medium-sized
v_gene: TRBV11-3
CDR3aa: CASTPITRTAVGEKLFF
CDR3nt: TGTGCCAGCACCCCCATCACCAGGACAGCCGTGGGGGAAAAACTGTTTTTT

d_gene: NA
j_gene: TRBJ2-3
abundance: few
v_gene: TRBV5-1
CDR3aa: CASSPAPGGGGDTQYF
CDR3nt: TGCGCCAGCAGCCCGGCCCCGGGAGGAGGGGGAGATACGCAGTATTTT

d_gene: NA
j_gene: TRBJ2-7
abundance: few
v_gene: TRBV7-2
CDR3aa: CASSPRITTFSSYEQYF
CDR3nt: TGTGCCAGCAGCCCCAGGATAACCACTTTTAGCTCCTACGAGCAGTACTTC

d_gene: TRBD2
j_gene: TRBJ2-3
abundance: few
v_gene: TRBV20-1
CDR3aa: CSAPPRASGGLDTQYF
CDR3nt: TGCAGTGCCCCACCCAGAGCTAGCGGGGGGTTGGATACGCAGTATTTT

d_gene: NA
j_gene: TRBJ1-1
abundance: few
v_gene: TRBV7-6
CDR3aa: CANSLGLEGTEAFF
CDR3nt: TGTGCCAACAGCTTAGGCCTAGAGGGTACTGAAGCTTTCTTT

d_gene: NA
j_gene: TRBJ1-6
abundance: many
v_gene: TRBV7-2
CDR3aa: CASSSQGTVYNSPLHF
CDR3nt: TGTGCCAGCAGCTCCCAAGGGACGGTTTATAATTCACCCCTCCACTTT

d_gene: TRBD2
j_gene: TRBJ2-1
abundance: NA
v_gene: TRBV15
CDR3aa: CATTPRGAGTNNEQFF
CDR3nt: TGTGCCACCACCCCGAGAGGGGCAGGGACTAACAATGAGCAGTTCTTC

d_gene: TRBD2
j_gene: TRBJ2-2
abundance: many
v_gene: TRBV7-2
CDR3aa: CASSPEALAGASGTGELFF
CDR3nt: TGTGCCAGCAGCCCCGAGGCGCTAGCGGGAGCGTCGGGCACCGGGGAGCTGTTTTTT

d_gene: NA
j_gene: TRBJ1-3
abundance: many
v_gene: TRBV18
CDR3aa: CASSPGGDGNTIYF
CDR3nt: TGTGCCAGCTCACCAGGCGGGGATGGAAACACCATATATTTT

d_gene: NA
j_gene: TRBJ1-3
abundance: many
v_gene: TRBV7-6
CDR3aa: CASSLAGSSSGNTIYF
CDR3nt: TGTGCCAGCAGCTTAGCGGGGTCGAGCTCTGGAAACACCATATATTTT

d_gene: NA
j_gene: TRBJ2-1
abundance: few
v_gene: TRBV7-9
CDR3aa: CASSLLGTSSNEQFF
CDR3nt: TGTGCCAGCAGCCTCCTCGGGACCTCGTCCAATGAGCAGTTCTTC

d_gene: TRBD2
j_gene: TRBJ2-1
abundance: NA
v_gene: TRBV6-2/TRBV6-3
CDR3aa: CASRAAQRGPQPF
CDR3nt: TGTGCCAGCAGAGCCGCCCAGCGGGGGCCCCAACCTTTC

d_gene: TRBD1
j_gene: TRBJ2-6
abundance: NA
v_gene: TRBV24-1
CDR3aa: CATSRGTGANVLTF
CDR3nt: TGTGCCACCAGCAGGGGGACTGGGGCCAACGTCCTGACTTTC

d_gene: TRBD1
j_gene: TRBJ1-5
abundance: few
v_gene: TRBV6-6
CDR3aa: CASSYSTRTGGLYSNQPQHF
CDR3nt: TGTGCCAGCAGTTACTCTACTCGGACAGGGGGCTTATATAGCAATCAGCCCCAGCATTTT

d_gene: NA
j_gene: TRBJ1-1
abundance: NA
v_gene: TRBV19
CDR3aa: CASRIGGGTEAFF
CDR3nt: TGTGCCAGTAGGATCGGGGGAGGCACTGAAGCTTTCTTT

d_gene: NA
j_gene: TRBJ1-5
abundance: many
v_gene: TRBV9
CDR3aa: CASSVGEGDKPQHF
CDR3nt: TGTGCCAGCAGCGTAGGTGAAGGGGATAAGCCCCAGCATTTT

d_gene: TRBD1
j_gene: TRBJ2-1
abundance: few
v_gene: TRBV19
CDR3aa: CASSIGTGSNEQFF
CDR3nt: TGTGCCAGTAGTATAGGGACAGGGAGCAATGAGCAGTTCTTC

d_gene: TRBD2
j_gene: TRBJ2-1
abundance: few
v_gene: TRBV18
CDR3aa: CASSPVTSGLKEQFF
CDR3nt: TGTGCCAGCTCCCCCGTCACTAGCGGTCTTAAGGAGCAGTTCTTC

d_gene: NA
j_gene: TRBJ1-1
abundance: NA
v_gene: TRBV7-8
CDR3aa: CATLTRNTEAFF
CDR3nt: TGTGCCACCCTAACAAGGAACACTGAAGCTTTCTTT

d_gene: TRBD1
j_gene: TRBJ2-5
abundance: NA
v_gene: TRBV5-4
CDR3aa: CASSPPGQGRETQYF
CDR3nt: TGTGCCAGCAGTCCGCCGGGACAGGGGCGGGAGACCCAGTACTTC

d_gene: NA
j_gene: TRBJ1-2
abundance: NA
v_gene: TRBV15
CDR3aa: CATSRARSTNYGYTF
CDR3nt: TGTGCCACCAGCAGAGCCCGTAGCACTAACTATGGCTACACCTTC

d_gene: TRBD2
j_gene: TRBJ2-3
abundance: many
v_gene: TRBV12-3/TRBV12-4
CDR3aa: CASGRELGTDTQYF
CDR3nt: TGTGCCAGCGGGCGGGAGTTGGGCACAGATACGCAGTATTTT

d_gene: NA
j_gene: TRBJ2-3
abundance: few
v_gene: TRBV7-9
CDR3aa: CASSLEGSTDTQYF
CDR3nt: TGTGCCAGCAGCTTAGAAGGCAGCACAGATACGCAGTATTTT

d_gene: TRBD1
j_gene: TRBJ2-6
abundance: many
v_gene: TRBV7-8
CDR3aa: CASSLGDRGHVRANVLTF
CDR3nt: TGTGCCAGCAGCTTAGGGGACAGGGGGCATGTTCGGGCCAACGTCCTGACTTTC

d_gene: NA
j_gene: TRBJ2-6
abundance: NA
v_gene: TRBV5-5
CDR3aa: CASSFAGVGANVLTF
CDR3nt: TGTGCCAGCAGCTTCGCAGGGGTGGGGGCCAACGTCCTGACTTTC

d_gene: NA
j_gene: TRBJ2-2
abundance: NA
v_gene: TRBV6-2/TRBV6-3
CDR3aa: CASRFGYTGELFF
CDR3nt: TGTGCCAGCAGGTTCGGTTACACCGGGGAGCTGTTTTTT

d_gene: NA
j_gene: TRBJ2-2
abundance: many
v_gene: TRBV29-1
CDR3aa: CSVTGLSPRGGELFF
CDR3nt: TGCAGCGTCACCGGGCTATCCCCTAGGGGCGGGGAGCTGTTTTTT

d_gene: NA
j_gene: TRBJ2-1
abundance: many
v_gene: TRBV7-7
CDR3aa: CASSLSPGNNNEQFF
CDR3nt: TGTGCTAGCAGCTTATCCCCAGGGAATAACAATGAGCAGTTCTTC

d_gene: NA
j_gene: TRBJ2-7
abundance: large
v_gene: TRBV6-2/TRBV6-3
CDR3aa: CASRNRQSSYEQYF
CDR3nt: TGTGCCAGCAGAAACCGACAGAGCTCCTACGAGCAGTACTTC

d_gene: TRBD2
j_gene: TRBJ2-5
abundance: many
v_gene: TRBV7-2
CDR3aa: CASSRVGTSGKTQYF
CDR3nt: TGTGCCAGCAGCCGGGTCGGGACTAGCGGAAAGACCCAGTACTTC

d_gene: NA
j_gene: TRBJ2-5
abundance: many
v_gene: TRBV12-3/TRBV12-4
CDR3aa: CASSSPDSQETQYF
CDR3nt: TGTGCCAGCAGTTCCCCGGACTCTCAAGAGACCCAGTACTTC

d_gene: NA
j_gene: TRBJ1-2
abundance: many
v_gene: TRBV7-2
CDR3aa: CASRVQGDGYTF
CDR3nt: TGTGCCAGCAGGGTACAGGGAGACGGCTACACCTTC

d_gene: NA
j_gene: TRBJ2-4
abundance: many
v_gene: TRBV12-3/TRBV12-4
CDR3aa: CASIKGAGLAKNIQYF
CDR3nt: TGTGCCAGCATTAAAGGGGCGGGCCTAGCCAAAAACATTCAGTACTTC

d_gene: TRBD2
j_gene: TRBJ2-1
abundance: medium-sized
v_gene: TRBV29-1
CDR3aa: CSVRVSGASYNEQFF
CDR3nt: TGCAGCGTTCGGGTTAGCGGGGCGTCCTACAATGAGCAGTTCTTC

d_gene: NA
j_gene: TRBJ2-1
abundance: many
v_gene: TRBV2
CDR3aa: CASSDGDYNEQFF
CDR3nt: TGTGCCAGCAGTGATGGCGATTACAATGAGCAGTTCTTC

d_gene: NA
j_gene: TRBJ1-2
abundance: few
v_gene: TRBV28
CDR3aa: CATETGGWYGYTF
CDR3nt: TGTGCCACCGAAACGGGGGGTTGGTATGGCTACACCTTC

d_gene: TRBD1
j_gene: TRBJ2-5
abundance: many
v_gene: TRBV13
CDR3aa: CASSDSRTGGVETQYF
CDR3nt: TGTGCCAGCAGCGATAGCCGGACAGGGGGCGTGGAGACCCAGTACTTC

d_gene: NA
j_gene: TRBJ1-5
abundance: many
v_gene: TRBV7-7
CDR3aa: CASSLVPTGNRGQPQHF
CDR3nt: TGTGCTAGCAGCTTAGTCCCAACAGGGAATCGAGGCCAGCCCCAGCATTTT

d_gene: TRBD2
j_gene: TRBJ2-7
abundance: few
v_gene: TRBV4-2
CDR3aa: CASSQDRGLAGGHFYEQYF
CDR3nt: TGTGCCAGCAGCCAAGATCGGGGACTAGCGGGAGGGCACTTCTACGAGCAGTACTTC

d_gene: NA
j_gene: TRBJ1-5
abundance: few
v_gene: TRBV4-2
CDR3aa: CASSQGGAGGQPQHF
CDR3nt: TGTGCCAGCAGCCAAGGCGGGGCGGGGGGTCAGCCCCAGCATTTT

d_gene: NA
j_gene: TRBJ2-7
abundance: few
v_gene: TRBV5-5
CDR3aa: CASSLAMESYEQYF
CDR3nt: TGTGCCAGCAGCTTGGCTATGGAATCCTACGAGCAGTACTTC

d_gene: TRBD2
j_gene: TRBJ2-1
abundance: NA
v_gene: TRBV20-1
CDR3aa: CSAPPAGAGLGDEQFF
CDR3nt: TGCAGTGCCCCCCCCGCCGGAGCGGGGCTTGGGGATGAGCAGTTCTTC

d_gene: TRBD2
j_gene: TRBJ2-2
abundance: many
v_gene: TRBV5-1
CDR3aa: CASSTRTSGNTGELFF
CDR3nt: TGCGCCAGCAGCACTCGGACTAGCGGGAACACCGGGGAGCTGTTTTTT

d_gene: NA
j_gene: TRBJ1-4
abundance: NA
v_gene: TRBV18
CDR3aa: CASSPSGRMLEKLFF
CDR3nt: TGTGCCAGCTCACCCTCGGGGAGGATGTTGGAAAAACTGTTTTTT